This T cell receptor (beta chain) was profiled in a study of blood T cell repertoires in COVID-19. TCRdb's table, derived via immunoSEQ multiplex PCR, lists solely in-frame clones and lacks some. The sample has 490,000 or so clones; 70% to 90% are singletons. Trimming stripped 4 bases from V and 2 bases from J, with 15 bases between. The CDR3 is 15 residues long. The germline V gene encodes CDR1 SGHRS and CDR2 YFSETQ. The gene calls are TRBV5-1 and TRBJ1-1, with unresolved D. This clonotype was sampled from a woman in her sixties or seventies who had recovered from COVID-19. The sample taken for sequencing was PBMCs or T cells enriched from blood (not recorded which). The CDR3 here is CASSPQQLTNTEAFF. Here the CDR3 DNA reads TGCGCCAGCAGCCCCCAACAGCTCACAAACACTGAAGCTTTCTTT. Together with reference TRBV5-1 and TRBJ1-1, the CDR3 gives the full variable domain: KAGVTQTPRYLIKTRGQQVTLSCSPISGHRSVSWYQQTPGQGLQFLFEYFSETQRNKGNFPGRFSGRQFSNSRSEMNVSTLELGDSALYLCASSPQQLTNTEAFFGQGTRLTVV.